The rows below give T cell receptor beta chains drawn from one sample of a study of lymphopenia after photon versus proton radiotherapy. Clones were sequenced by immunoSEQ multiplex PCR, and TCRdb holds only the in-frame ones, with some missing. The sample includes 15,000 to 20,000 clones, about 92% of them seen just once. Sequencing was performed on peripheral blood, taken from a patient treated with photon-based radiotherapy. These TCRs come from a woman in her forties with cholangiocarcinoma. The CDR3 runs from the conserved cysteine through the conserved F or W. D genes are given only for firm matches. The size of a clone is reported for some rows only, either as once, few or many, or as a class for expanded clones.

j_call d_call v_call clone_size cdr3_nt cdr3_aa
TRBJ2-5 . TRBV7-7 once TGTGCTAGCAGTCCCCAAAGGGGAGAGACCCAGTACTTC CASSPQRGETQYF
TRBJ1-5 . TRBV9 . TGTGCCAGCAGCGGAGGGGTAGTCGGCAATCAGCCCCAGCATTTT CASSGGVVGNQPQHF
TRBJ1-1 . TRBV5-1 . TGCGCCAGCAGCTTGGCCGGGCGGTCCCAGAACACTGAAGCTTTCTTT CASSLAGRSQNTEAFF
TRBJ2-2 . TRBV28 . TGTGCCAGCAGTTTATCCTACAGGGTCGTCCTCCCGAGCTCTAAGAACACCGGGGAGCTGTTTTTT CASSLSYRVVLPSSKNTGELFF
TRBJ1-1 . TRBV2 . TGTGCCAGCAGTGAAGTCAACGCTGGGCAGGGAGCTTTCTTT CASSEVNAGQGAFF
TRBJ1-1 . TRBV29-1 . TGCAGCGTTAACGAGGGGATGAACACTGAAGCTTTCTTT CSVNEGMNTEAFF
TRBJ1-4 . TRBV19 . TGTGCCAGTAGGAACAGTGCAACTAATGAAAAACTGTTTTTT CASRNSATNEKLFF
TRBJ2-6 . TRBV7-2 . TGTGCCAGCACCCTAAGGGGGGCCAACGTCCTGACTTTC CASTLRGANVLTF
TRBJ1-2 . TRBV4-2 . TGTGCCAGCAGCCAAGATCGTGGAGTCAACTATGGCTACACCTTC CASSQDRGVNYGYTF
TRBJ2-7 . TRBV5-6 . TGTGCCAGCAGTGTTGGGGGAATGAGCTACGAGCAGTACTTC CASSVGGMSYEQYF
TRBJ1-4 . TRBV6-1 . TGTGCCAGCAGACTCAGCAATAATGAAAAACTGTTTTTT CASRLSNNEKLFF
TRBJ2-1 TRBD2 TRBV5-4 . TGTGCCAGCAGCTCTCCTACGTTGGCGGGAGAGATCTTC CASSSPTLAGEIF
TRBJ2-3 . TRBV29-1 . TGCAGCGTTGTGGCCAGCACAGATACGCAGTATTTT CSVVASTDTQYF
TRBJ1-2 . TRBV5-4 . TGTGCCAGCAGCAGGGGCGCGGACGCTAACTATGGCTACACCTTC CASSRGADANYGYTF
TRBJ1-6 TRBD1 TRBV7-2 . TGTGCCAGCAGCACCAACAGGGGAAGGGCCAATTCACCCCTCCACTTT CASSTNRGRANSPLHF
TRBJ2-7 . TRBV2 . TGTGCCAGCAGTGAAGCAAACGAGCAGTACTTC CASSEANEQYF
TRBJ2-4 TRBD2 TRBV30 . TGTGCCTGGAGTCGGGGGGTGGGAAACATTCAGTACTTC CAWSRGVGNIQYF